The rows below give T cell receptor beta chains drawn from one sample of a study of CD8 T cells in Susac syndrome. TCRdb used MiXCR to reprocess the immunoSEQ multiplex PCR reads, holding one entry per CDR3 protein. The table includes around 150,000 distinct CDR3 sequences, around 94% detected once. Sequencing was performed on CD4+ T cells from PBMCs. Receptor source: a human donor with multiple sclerosis. CDR3s include the opening cysteine and the closing phenylalanine or tryptophan. Each record gives: J gene, clone size, V gene, D gene, CDR3 DNA, CDR3 protein. A D gene is named only where the DNA matches it firmly. Rows may omit the clone size; those that give it use once, few, many or a size class.

j_call: TRBJ2-5; clone_size: NA; v_call: TRBV9; d_call: TRBD2; cdr3_nt: TGTGCCAGCAGCCCCCCCGCTAGCGGCCTAGTTGGCCAGTACTTC; cdr3_aa: CASSPPASGLVGQYF
j_call: TRBJ1-2; clone_size: NA; v_call: TRBV19; d_call: NA; cdr3_nt: TGTGCCAGTAGTTCCCGGCCCGGATCGACGGACTATGGCTACACCTTC; cdr3_aa: CASSSRPGSTDYGYTF
j_call: TRBJ1-5; clone_size: NA; v_call: TRBV20-1; d_call: NA; cdr3_nt: TGCAGTGCGCATTATAGCAATCAGCCCCAGCATTTT; cdr3_aa: CSAHYSNQPQHF
j_call: TRBJ2-7; clone_size: NA; v_call: TRBV7-2; d_call: TRBD2; cdr3_nt: TGTGCCAGCAGCTTGGGCGGGAGCAAGGACGAGCAGTACTTC; cdr3_aa: CASSLGGSKDEQYF
j_call: TRBJ2-7; clone_size: NA; v_call: TRBV6-5; d_call: NA; cdr3_nt: TGTGCCAGCAGTTATCGGGGGCCGCCGGTCCAACTCCCCTACGAGCAGTACTTC; cdr3_aa: CASSYRGPPVQLPYEQYF
j_call: TRBJ2-4; clone_size: NA; v_call: TRBV11-2; d_call: NA; cdr3_nt: TGTGCCAGCAGCTTAGAACCAAGGGCAGAGTACTTC; cdr3_aa: CASSLEPRAEYF
j_call: TRBJ1-2; clone_size: NA; v_call: TRBV10-1; d_call: NA; cdr3_nt: TGCGCCAGCAGTGCGGACAATAACTATGGCTACACCTTC; cdr3_aa: CASSADNNYGYTF
j_call: TRBJ1-1; clone_size: NA; v_call: TRBV20-1; d_call: NA; cdr3_nt: TGCAGTGTTCAGACCCCGGGGCGGGCCACTGAAGCTTTCTTT; cdr3_aa: CSVQTPGRATEAFF
j_call: TRBJ1-5; clone_size: NA; v_call: TRBV20-1; d_call: NA; cdr3_nt: TGCAGTGCTACGGGGGGGCGCAATCAGCCCCAGCATTTT; cdr3_aa: CSATGGRNQPQHF
j_call: TRBJ2-6; clone_size: NA; v_call: TRBV29-1; d_call: NA; cdr3_nt: TGCAGCGTTGAAGAACGGGAGGCCAACGTCCTGACTTTC; cdr3_aa: CSVEEREANVLTF
j_call: TRBJ2-3; clone_size: NA; v_call: TRBV7-8; d_call: TRBD2; cdr3_nt: TGTGCCAGCAGACAACTCGGACTAGCGGCCACAGATACGCAGTATTTT; cdr3_aa: CASRQLGLAATDTQYF
j_call: TRBJ2-5; clone_size: NA; v_call: TRBV20-1; d_call: TRBD2; cdr3_nt: TGCAGTGCTTCTATAGCGGGAGTGGGAGAGACCCAGTACTTC; cdr3_aa: CSASIAGVGETQYF
j_call: TRBJ1-2; clone_size: NA; v_call: TRBV30; d_call: NA; cdr3_nt: TGTGCCTGGAGTCCCAGGACATACTATGGCTACACCTTC; cdr3_aa: CAWSPRTYYGYTF
j_call: TRBJ1-4; clone_size: NA; v_call: TRBV7-9; d_call: NA; cdr3_nt: TGTGCCAGCAGATCAGGGGCGGGTAATGAAAAACTGTTTTTT; cdr3_aa: CASRSGAGNEKLFF
j_call: TRBJ2-7; clone_size: NA; v_call: TRBV5-1; d_call: TRBD2; cdr3_nt: TGCGCCAGCAGCAAGGGACTAGCGGGAGGAAGTTTTGCATACGAGCAGTACTTC; cdr3_aa: CASSKGLAGGSFAYEQYF
j_call: TRBJ1-1; clone_size: NA; v_call: TRBV3-1; d_call: TRBD1; cdr3_nt: TGTGCCAGCAGTACAGGGGACCACACTGAAGCTTTCTTT; cdr3_aa: CASSTGDHTEAFF
j_call: TRBJ1-5; clone_size: NA; v_call: TRBV7-8; d_call: NA; cdr3_nt: TGTGCCAGCAGCTTATCAAGGCAGGGCCATCAGCCCCAGCATTTT; cdr3_aa: CASSLSRQGHQPQHF
j_call: TRBJ2-1; clone_size: NA; v_call: TRBV2; d_call: TRBD2; cdr3_nt: TGTGCCAGCAGTGGGGACTACTACAATGAGCAGTTCTTC; cdr3_aa: CASSGDYYNEQFF
j_call: TRBJ2-4; clone_size: NA; v_call: TRBV29-1; d_call: NA; cdr3_nt: TGCAGCGTCCCGGGACTGCCAGGAAACATTCAGTACTTC; cdr3_aa: CSVPGLPGNIQYF
j_call: TRBJ2-3; clone_size: NA; v_call: TRBV10-2; d_call: NA; cdr3_nt: TGCGCCAGCAGTGAGGCAGATACGCAGTATTTT; cdr3_aa: CASSEADTQYF
j_call: TRBJ1-1; clone_size: once; v_call: TRBV5-1; d_call: NA; cdr3_nt: TGCGCCAGCAGCTTGGAGCCGGGCACTGAAGCTTTCTTT; cdr3_aa: CASSLEPGTEAFF
j_call: TRBJ2-2; clone_size: NA; v_call: TRBV10-3; d_call: TRBD2; cdr3_nt: TGTGCCATCAGTGCTAGCGGGAGGGCCGTGACCGGGGAGCTGTTTTTT; cdr3_aa: CAISASGRAVTGELFF
j_call: TRBJ1-1; clone_size: NA; v_call: TRBV21-1; d_call: NA; cdr3_nt: TGTGCCAGCAGCGGCGGACCGGGAAACACTGAAGCTTTCTTT; cdr3_aa: CASSGGPGNTEAFF
j_call: TRBJ1-2; clone_size: NA; v_call: TRBV23-1; d_call: NA; cdr3_nt: TGCGCCAGCAGTCAATCGTGCTCGGCGAACTATGGCTACACCTTC; cdr3_aa: CASSQSCSANYGYTF
j_call: TRBJ2-5; clone_size: NA; v_call: TRBV9; d_call: TRBD1; cdr3_nt: TGTGCCAGCACCACCCGACAGGGTCAGGGAGAGACCCAGTACTTC; cdr3_aa: CASTTRQGQGETQYF
j_call: TRBJ1-1; clone_size: NA; v_call: TRBV10-3; d_call: NA; cdr3_nt: TGTGCCATCAGTGAGTCGGATGGAAATGAAGCTTTCTTT; cdr3_aa: CAISESDGNEAFF